This T cell receptor beta chain originates from a study of identical twins. Study-level results: Out-of-frame alpha sequences that twins shared showed excess low generation probability.

Each CDR3 protein gets one entry after TCRdb re-called the 5' RACE reads with MiXCR. The sample records 600,000 to 850,000 distinct CDR3 sequences, 15% to 20% being singletons. Details on this clonotype: Its target is unknown.

The CDR3 sequence is 15 residues long. Germline V CDR1 and CDR2: SGHTA, FQGNSA. V shed 1 base and J shed 7 bases, with 15 bases lying between them. The same specimen was also included in a second study, on T cells expressing NK-cell markers. That work contributes: It was from sorted CD3+CD56+NKG2C+, CD3+CD56+NKG2C- and CD3+CD56-NKG2C+ T cells that TCR beta repertoires came.

The sequencing input was PBMCs. The TCR comes from a woman aged 18-29 years in good health. The rearrangement uses TRBV7-2 and TRBJ2-3, with D possibly being TRBD1 or TRBD2 (5 bases each). This chain's CDR3 is CASSLGGTPDYTQYF. The CDR3 bases are TGTGCCAGCAGCTTAGGTGGGACCCCCGATTATACGCAGTATTTT.